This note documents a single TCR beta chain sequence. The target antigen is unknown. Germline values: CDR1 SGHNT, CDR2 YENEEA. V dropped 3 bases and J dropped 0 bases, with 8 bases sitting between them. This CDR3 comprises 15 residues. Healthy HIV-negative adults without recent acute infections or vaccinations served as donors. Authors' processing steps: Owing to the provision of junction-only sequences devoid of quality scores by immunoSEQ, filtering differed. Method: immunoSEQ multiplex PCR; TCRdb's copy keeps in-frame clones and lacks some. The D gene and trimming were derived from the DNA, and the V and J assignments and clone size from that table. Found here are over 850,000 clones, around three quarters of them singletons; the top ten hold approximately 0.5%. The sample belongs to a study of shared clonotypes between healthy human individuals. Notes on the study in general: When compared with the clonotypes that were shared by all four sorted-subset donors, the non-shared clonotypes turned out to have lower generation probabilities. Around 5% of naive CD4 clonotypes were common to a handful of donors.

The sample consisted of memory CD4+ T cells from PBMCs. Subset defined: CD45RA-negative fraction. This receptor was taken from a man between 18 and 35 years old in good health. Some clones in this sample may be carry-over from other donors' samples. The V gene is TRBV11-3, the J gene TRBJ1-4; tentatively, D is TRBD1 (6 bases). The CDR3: CASSLGGPTNEKLFF. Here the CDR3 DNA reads TGTGCCAGCAGCTTGGGGGGGCCAACTAATGAAAAACTGTTTTTT. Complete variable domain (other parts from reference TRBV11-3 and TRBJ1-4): EAGVVQSPRYKIIEKKQPVAFWCNPISGHNTLYWYLQNLGQGPELLIRYENEEAVDDSQLPKDRFSAERLKGVDSTLKIQPAELGDSAVYLCASSLGGPTNEKLFFGSGTQLSVL.